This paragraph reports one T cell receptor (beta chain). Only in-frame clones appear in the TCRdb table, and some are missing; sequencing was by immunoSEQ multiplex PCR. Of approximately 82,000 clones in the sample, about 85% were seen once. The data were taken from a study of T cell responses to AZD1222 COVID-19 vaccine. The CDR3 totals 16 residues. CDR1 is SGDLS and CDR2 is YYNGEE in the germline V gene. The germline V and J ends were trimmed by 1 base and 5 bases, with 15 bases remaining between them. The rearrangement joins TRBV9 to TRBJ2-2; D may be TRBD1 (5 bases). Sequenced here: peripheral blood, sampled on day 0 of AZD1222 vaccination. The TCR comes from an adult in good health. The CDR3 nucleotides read TGTGCCAGCAGCGTAAGAAAAGGGGCAGGTACCGGGGAGCTGTTTTTT. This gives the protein CASSVRKGAGTGELFF.